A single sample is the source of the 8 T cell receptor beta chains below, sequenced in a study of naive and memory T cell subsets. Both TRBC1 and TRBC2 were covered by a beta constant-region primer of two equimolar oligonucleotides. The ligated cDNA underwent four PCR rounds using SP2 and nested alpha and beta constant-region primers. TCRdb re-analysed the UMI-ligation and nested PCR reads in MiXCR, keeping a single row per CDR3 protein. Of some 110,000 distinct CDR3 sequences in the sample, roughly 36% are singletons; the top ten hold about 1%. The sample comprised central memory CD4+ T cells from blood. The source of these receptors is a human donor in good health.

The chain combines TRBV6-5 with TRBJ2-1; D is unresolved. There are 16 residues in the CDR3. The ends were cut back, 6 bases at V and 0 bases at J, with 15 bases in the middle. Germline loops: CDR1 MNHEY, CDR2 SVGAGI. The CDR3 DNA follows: TGTGCCAGCAGGGTTAATCTTGGGGACTCCTACAATGAGCAGTTCTTC. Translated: CASRVNLGDSYNEQFF.

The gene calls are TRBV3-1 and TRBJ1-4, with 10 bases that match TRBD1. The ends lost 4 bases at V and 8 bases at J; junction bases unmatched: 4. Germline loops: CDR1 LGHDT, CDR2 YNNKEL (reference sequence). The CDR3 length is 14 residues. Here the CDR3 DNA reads TGTGCCAGCAGCCTCGGGACAGGGGCAGAAAAACTGTTTTTT. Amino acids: CASSLGTGAEKLFF. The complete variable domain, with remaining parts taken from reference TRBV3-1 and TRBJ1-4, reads DTAVSQTPKYLVTQMGNDKSIKCEQNLGHDTMYWYKQDSKKFLKIMFSYNNKELIINETVPNRFSPKSPDKAHLNLHINSLELGDSAVYFCASSLGTGAEKLFFGSGTQLSVL.

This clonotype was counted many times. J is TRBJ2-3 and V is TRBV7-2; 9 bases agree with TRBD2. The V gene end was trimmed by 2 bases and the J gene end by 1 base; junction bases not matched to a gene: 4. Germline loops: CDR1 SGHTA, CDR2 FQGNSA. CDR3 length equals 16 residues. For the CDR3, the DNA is TGTGCCAGCAGCTTAAGCCTAGCGGGACGCACAGATACGCAGTATTTT. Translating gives CASSLSLAGRTDTQYF.

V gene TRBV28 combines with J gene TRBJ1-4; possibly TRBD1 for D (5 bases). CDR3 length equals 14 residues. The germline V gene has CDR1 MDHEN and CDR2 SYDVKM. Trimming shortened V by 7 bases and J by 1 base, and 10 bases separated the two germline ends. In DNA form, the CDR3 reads TGTGCCAGCATTCAGGGTGGAACTAATGAAAAACTGTTTTTT. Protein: CASIQGGTNEKLFF. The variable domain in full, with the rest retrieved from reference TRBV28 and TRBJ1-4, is DVKVTQSSRYLVKRTGEKVFLECVQDMDHENMFWYRQDPGLGLRLIYFSYDVKMKEKGDIPEGYSVSREKKERFSLILESASTNQTSMYLCASIQGGTNEKLFFGSGTQLSVL.

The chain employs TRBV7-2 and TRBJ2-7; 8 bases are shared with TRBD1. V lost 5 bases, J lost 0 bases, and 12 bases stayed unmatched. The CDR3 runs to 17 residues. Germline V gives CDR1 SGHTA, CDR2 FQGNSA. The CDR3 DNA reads TGTGCCAGCAGCGCCCCAGGACAGGGTGCGGGCTCCTACGAGCAGTACTTC. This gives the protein CASSAPGQGAGSYEQYF.

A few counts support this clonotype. CDR3 sequence (DNA): TGTGCCAGCAGTCTACAGGTACCCTACTCTGGAAACACCATATATTTT. This translates into CASSLQVPYSGNTIYF. This chain joins TRBV27 and TRBJ1-3, with a weak D call TRBD1 (5 bases). Germline V gene sequence: CDR1 MNHEY, CDR2 SMNVEV (reference sequence). This CDR3 region has 16 residues. V was clipped by 5 bases and J by 0 bases, with 14 bases between them.

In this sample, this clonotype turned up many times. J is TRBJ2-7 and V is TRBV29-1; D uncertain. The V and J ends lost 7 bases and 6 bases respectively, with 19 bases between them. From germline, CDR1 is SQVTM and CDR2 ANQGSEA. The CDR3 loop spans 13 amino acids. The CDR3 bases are TGCAGCGCTGCTCTGGGCAGTAATACCGAGCAGTACTTC. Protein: CSAALGSNTEQYF.

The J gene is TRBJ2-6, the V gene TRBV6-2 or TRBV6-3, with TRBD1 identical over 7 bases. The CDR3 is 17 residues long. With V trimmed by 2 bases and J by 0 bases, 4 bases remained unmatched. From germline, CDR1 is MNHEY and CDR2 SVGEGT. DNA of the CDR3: TGTGCCAGCAGTTACCGGACAGGCCTCTCTGGGGCCAACGTCCTGACTTTC. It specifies CASSYRTGLSGANVLTF.